These T cell receptor beta chains were read from a single sample in a study of T cell responses to AZD1222 COVID-19 vaccine. Measured with immunoSEQ multiplex PCR; TCRdb has only the in-frame clones, and not every one. The sample comprises more than 150,000 clones, 80% to 95% of which are singletons, and about 10% rests with the top ten. This material consisted of peripheral blood, taken on day 0 of AZD1222 vaccination. Source of these receptors: an adult in good health. Each CDR3 is given with its conserved first and last residue. The D gene is left open where the match is weak. Part of the rows lack a size; the others show once, few, many or a class for expanded clones.

cdr3_aa cdr3_nt d_call j_call clone_size v_call
CASSRTGHLNTEAFF TGTGCCAGCAGTAGGACAGGACACTTGAACACTGAAGCTTTCTTT TRBD1 TRBJ1-1 NA TRBV27
CASSAGLAGGYEQYF TGTGCCAGTAGTGCCGGACTAGCGGGAGGATACGAGCAGTACTTC TRBD2 TRBJ2-7 NA TRBV19
CASSLEQADHNSPLHF TGTGCCAGCAGCTTAGAACAGGCCGATCATAATTCACCCCTCCACTTT NA TRBJ1-6 NA TRBV7-6
CASSGDSPGLWQWEQYF TGTGCCAGCAGTGGGGATTCTCCGGGGCTCTGGCAGTGGGAGCAGTACTTC NA TRBJ2-7 NA TRBV6-1
CASSQVLSKDSPLHF TGTGCCAGCAGCCAAGTGTTAAGTAAGGATTCACCCCTCCACTTT NA TRBJ1-6 once TRBV14
CASSPGSYNEQFF TGTGCCAGCAGCCCCGGGTCTTACAATGAGCAGTTCTTC NA TRBJ2-1 few TRBV7-3
CASSQEYALLSSYNEQFF TGCGCCAGCAGCCAAGAATACGCCCTTTTAAGCTCCTACAATGAGCAGTTCTTC NA TRBJ2-1 NA TRBV4-1
CASSPTGRNTGELFF TGTGCCAGCAGCCCGACAGGGAGGAACACCGGGGAGCTGTTTTTT TRBD1 TRBJ2-2 NA TRBV7-9
CASSLGGGHKYNSPLHF TGTGCCAGCAGCTTAGGTGGGGGGCATAAGTATAATTCACCCCTCCACTTT NA TRBJ1-6 NA TRBV7-2
CASGYPMPGTHNSPLHF TGTGCCAGCGGTTACCCGATGCCGGGGACTCATAATTCACCCCTCCACTTT NA TRBJ1-6 once TRBV6-2/TRBV6-3
CASSGSRGVNTEAFF TGTGCCAGTAGTGGGAGCCGGGGGGTGAACACTGAAGCTTTCTTT NA TRBJ1-1 once TRBV19
CASSELLNTEAFF TGTGCCAGCAGTGAACTGTTGAACACTGAAGCTTTCTTT NA TRBJ1-1 NA TRBV6-1
CASSPGAYTGELFF TGTGCCAGCAGCCCTGGAGCTTACACCGGGGAGCTGTTTTTT NA TRBJ2-2 NA TRBV11-2